This TCR beta chain was sequenced in a study of blood T cell repertoires in COVID-19. Study at large: COVID-19 samples, acute and convalescent, were from the United States, Italy and Spain. Sources were T cells, B-cell-depleted T cells, or PBMCs; the material itself was cDNA or gDNA.

Authors' methods: Amplification of reference gene primers provided the estimated nucleated cell counts. Clones were sequenced by immunoSEQ multiplex PCR, and TCRdb holds only the in-frame ones, with some missing. The V and J calls and the clone size are those of that table, but D and trimming were determined from the DNA. The data contain a few hundred thousand clones, about 85% of them singletons. The CDR3 extends over 12 amino acids. Trimming stripped 2 bases from V and 6 bases from J, with 9 bases between. The germline V gene encodes CDR1 SGHTS and CDR2 YDEGEE. The sequence came from a man in his fifties who had recovered from COVID-19. Material for sequencing was peripheral blood. V and J are TRBV5-8 and TRBJ2-7; TRBD1 is a possible D gene (6 bases). The CDR3 bases are TGTGCCAGCAGCTTAGGGACAAGCGAGCAGTACTTC. It translates to CASSLGTSEQYF. The complete variable domain, with remaining parts taken from reference TRBV5-8 and TRBJ2-7, reads EAGVTQSPTHLIKTRGQQATLRCSPISGHTSVYWYQQALGLGLQFLLWYDEGEERNRGNFPPRFSGRQFPNYSSELNVNALELEDSALYLCASSLGTSEQYFGPGTRLTVT.